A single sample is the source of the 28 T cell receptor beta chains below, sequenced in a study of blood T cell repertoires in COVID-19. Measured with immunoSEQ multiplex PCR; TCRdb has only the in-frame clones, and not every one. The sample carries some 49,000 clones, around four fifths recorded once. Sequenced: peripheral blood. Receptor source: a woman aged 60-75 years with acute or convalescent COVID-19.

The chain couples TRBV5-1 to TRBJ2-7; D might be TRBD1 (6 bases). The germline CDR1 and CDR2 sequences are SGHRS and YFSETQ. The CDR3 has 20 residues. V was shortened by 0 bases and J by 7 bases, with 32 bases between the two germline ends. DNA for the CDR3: TGCGCCAGCAGCTTGGCCGACTCAACATACAGGGCCCGTTATCCAGGGGAGCAGTACTTC. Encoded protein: CASSLADSTYRARYPGEQYF.

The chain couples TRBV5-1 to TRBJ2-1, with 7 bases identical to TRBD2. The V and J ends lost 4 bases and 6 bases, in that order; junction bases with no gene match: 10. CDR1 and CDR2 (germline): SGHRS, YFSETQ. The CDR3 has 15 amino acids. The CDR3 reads CASSLEVAGVNEQFF. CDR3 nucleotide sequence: TGCGCCAGCAGCCTGGAGGTGGCGGGGGTCAATGAGCAGTTCTTC.

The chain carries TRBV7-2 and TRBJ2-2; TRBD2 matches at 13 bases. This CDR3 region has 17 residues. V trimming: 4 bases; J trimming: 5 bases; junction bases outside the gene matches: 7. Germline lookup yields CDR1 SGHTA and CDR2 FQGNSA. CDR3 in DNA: TGTGCCAGCAGCTCCGTGGGACTAGCGGGGCGGACCGGGGAGCTGTTTTTT. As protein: CASSSVGLAGRTGELFF.

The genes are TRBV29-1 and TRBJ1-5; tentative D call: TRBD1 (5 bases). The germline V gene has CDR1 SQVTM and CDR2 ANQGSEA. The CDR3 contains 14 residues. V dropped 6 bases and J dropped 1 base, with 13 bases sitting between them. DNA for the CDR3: TGCAGCGTAATACAGGACGGCAGCAATCAGCCCCAGCATTTT. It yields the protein CSVIQDGSNQPQHF. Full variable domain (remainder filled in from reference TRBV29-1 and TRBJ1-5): SAVISQKPSRDICQRGTSLTIQCQVDSQVTMMFWYRQQPGQSLTLIATANQGSEATYESGFVIDKFPISRPNLTFSTLTVSNMSPEDSSIYLCSVIQDGSNQPQHFGDGTRLSIL.

The DNA of the CDR3 is TGCGCCAGCAGCTTGGCAGGGGGCGAAGGAAACACCATATATTTT. Encoded protein: CASSLAGGEGNTIYF. The V call is TRBV5-1, the J call TRBJ1-3; 8 bases line up with TRBD1. Germline CDR1 reads SGHRS; CDR2 reads YFSETQ. CDR3 size: 15 residues. V gave up 0 bases and J gave up 4 bases; unmatched junction bases: 3. Filled out from reference TRBV5-1 and TRBJ1-3, the complete variable domain reads KAGVTQTPRYLIKTRGQQVTLSCSPISGHRSVSWYQQTPGQGLQFLFEYFSETQRNKGNFPGRFSGRQFSNSRSEMNVSTLELGDSALYLCASSLAGGEGNTIYFGEGSWLTVV.

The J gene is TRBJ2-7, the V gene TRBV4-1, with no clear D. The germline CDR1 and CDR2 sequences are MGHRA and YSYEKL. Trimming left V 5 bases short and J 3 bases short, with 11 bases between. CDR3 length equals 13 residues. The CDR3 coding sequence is TGCGCCAGCAGCAGAGGCAATAACTACGAGCAGTACTTC. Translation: CASSRGNNYEQYF.

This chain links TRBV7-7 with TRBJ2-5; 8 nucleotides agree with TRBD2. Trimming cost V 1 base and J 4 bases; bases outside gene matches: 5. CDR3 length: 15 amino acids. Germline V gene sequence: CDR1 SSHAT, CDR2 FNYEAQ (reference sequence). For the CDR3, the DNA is TGTGCCAGCAGCTTAGGGCGGGAGGTCCTAGAGACCCAGTACTTC. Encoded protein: CASSLGREVLETQYF.

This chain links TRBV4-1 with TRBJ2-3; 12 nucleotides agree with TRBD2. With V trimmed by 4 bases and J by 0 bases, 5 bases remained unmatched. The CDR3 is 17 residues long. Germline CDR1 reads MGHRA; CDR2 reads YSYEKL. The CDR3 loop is CASSRRTSGESTDTQYF. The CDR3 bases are TGCGCCAGCAGCCGTAGGACTAGCGGGGAAAGCACAGATACGCAGTATTTT.

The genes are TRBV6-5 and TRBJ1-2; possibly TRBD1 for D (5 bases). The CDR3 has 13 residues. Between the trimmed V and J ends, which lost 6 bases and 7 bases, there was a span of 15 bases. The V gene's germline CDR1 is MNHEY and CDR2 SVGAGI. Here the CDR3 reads CASSPGTGGGYTF. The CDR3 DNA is TGTGCCAGCAGCCCCGGGACGGGGGGTGGCTACACCTTC.

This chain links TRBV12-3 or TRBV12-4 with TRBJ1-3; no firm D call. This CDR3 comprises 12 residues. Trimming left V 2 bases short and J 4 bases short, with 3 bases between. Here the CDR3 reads CASSLPGNTIYF. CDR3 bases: TGTGCCAGCAGTTTACCAGGAAACACCATATATTTT.

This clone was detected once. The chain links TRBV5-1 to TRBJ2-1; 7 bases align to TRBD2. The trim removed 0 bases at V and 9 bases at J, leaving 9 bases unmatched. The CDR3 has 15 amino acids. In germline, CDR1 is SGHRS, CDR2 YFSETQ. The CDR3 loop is CASSLVGAGSGEQFF. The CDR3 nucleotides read TGCGCCAGCAGCTTGGTCGGAGCGGGGTCCGGTGAGCAGTTCTTC.

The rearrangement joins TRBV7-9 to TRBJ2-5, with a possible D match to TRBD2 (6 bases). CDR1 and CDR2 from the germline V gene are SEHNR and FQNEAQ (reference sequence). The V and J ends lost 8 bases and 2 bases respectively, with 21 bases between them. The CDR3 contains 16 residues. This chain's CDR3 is CASRPGVGSRQETQYF. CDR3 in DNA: TGTGCCAGCCGTCCGGGGGTTGGGAGTCGACAAGAGACCCAGTACTTC.

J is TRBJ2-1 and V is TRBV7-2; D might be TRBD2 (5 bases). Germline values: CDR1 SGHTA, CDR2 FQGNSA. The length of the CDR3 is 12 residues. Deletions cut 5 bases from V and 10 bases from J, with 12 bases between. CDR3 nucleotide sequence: TGTGCCAGCAGCCTACGGACGGGGGAGCAGTTCTTC. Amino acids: CASSLRTGEQFF.

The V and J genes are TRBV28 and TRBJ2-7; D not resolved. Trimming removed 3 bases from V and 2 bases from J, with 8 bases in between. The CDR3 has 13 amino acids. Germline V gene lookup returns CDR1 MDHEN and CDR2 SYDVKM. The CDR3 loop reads CASSFVLAYEQYF. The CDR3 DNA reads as TGTGCCAGCAGTTTTGTATTAGCCTACGAGCAGTACTTC.

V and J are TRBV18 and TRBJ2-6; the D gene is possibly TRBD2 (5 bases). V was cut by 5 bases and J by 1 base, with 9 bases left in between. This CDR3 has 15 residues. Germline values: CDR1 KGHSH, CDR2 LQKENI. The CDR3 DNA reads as TGTGCCAGCTCAATACAGCGGTCTGGGGCCAACGTCCTGACTTTC. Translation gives CASSIQRSGANVLTF.

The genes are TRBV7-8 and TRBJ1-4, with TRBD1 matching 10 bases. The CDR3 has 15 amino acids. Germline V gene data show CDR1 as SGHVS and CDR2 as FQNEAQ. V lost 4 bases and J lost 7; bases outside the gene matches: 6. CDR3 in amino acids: CASSSGTGVGEKLFF. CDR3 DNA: TGTGCCAGCAGCTCCGGGACAGGGGTGGGTGAAAAACTGTTTTTT.

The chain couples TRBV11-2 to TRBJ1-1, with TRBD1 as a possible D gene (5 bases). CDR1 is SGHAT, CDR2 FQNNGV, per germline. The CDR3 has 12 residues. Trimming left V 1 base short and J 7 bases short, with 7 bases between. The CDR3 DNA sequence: TGTGCCAGCAGCTTAGCAGGGTTTGAAGCTTTCTTT. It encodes CASSLAGFEAFF.

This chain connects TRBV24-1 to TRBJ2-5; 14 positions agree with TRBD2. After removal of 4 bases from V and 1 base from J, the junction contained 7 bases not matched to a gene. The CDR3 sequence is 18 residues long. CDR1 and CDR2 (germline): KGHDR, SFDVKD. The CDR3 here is CATSDHLGLAGVQETQYF. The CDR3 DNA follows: TGTGCCACCAGTGACCATCTGGGACTAGCGGGGGTCCAAGAGACCCAGTACTTC.

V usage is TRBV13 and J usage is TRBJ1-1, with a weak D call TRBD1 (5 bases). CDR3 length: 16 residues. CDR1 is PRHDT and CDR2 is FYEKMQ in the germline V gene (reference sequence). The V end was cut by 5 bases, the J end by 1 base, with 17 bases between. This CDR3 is CASSPGGGTANTEAFF. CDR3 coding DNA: TGTGCCAGCAGCCCGGGCGGGGGGACCGCGAACACTGAAGCTTTCTTT.

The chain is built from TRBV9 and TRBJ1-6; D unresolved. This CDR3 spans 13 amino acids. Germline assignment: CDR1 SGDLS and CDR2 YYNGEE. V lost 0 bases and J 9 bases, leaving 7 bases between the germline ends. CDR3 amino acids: CASSVAPSSPLHF. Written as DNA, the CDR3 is TGTGCCAGCAGCGTAGCACCCAGTTCACCCCTCCACTTT. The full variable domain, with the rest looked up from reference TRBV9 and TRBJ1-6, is DSGVTQTPKHLITATGQRVTLRCSPRSGDLSVYWYQQSLDQGLQFLIQYYNGEERAKGNILERFSAQQFPDLHSELNLSSLELGDSALYFCASSVAPSSPLHFGNGTRLTVT.

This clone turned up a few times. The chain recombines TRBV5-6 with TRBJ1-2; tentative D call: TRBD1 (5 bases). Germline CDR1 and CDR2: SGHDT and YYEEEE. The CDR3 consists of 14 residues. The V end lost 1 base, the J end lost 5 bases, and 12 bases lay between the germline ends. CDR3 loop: CASSLYGRAYGYTF. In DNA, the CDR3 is TGTGCCAGCAGCTTGTACGGCAGGGCATATGGCTACACCTTC.

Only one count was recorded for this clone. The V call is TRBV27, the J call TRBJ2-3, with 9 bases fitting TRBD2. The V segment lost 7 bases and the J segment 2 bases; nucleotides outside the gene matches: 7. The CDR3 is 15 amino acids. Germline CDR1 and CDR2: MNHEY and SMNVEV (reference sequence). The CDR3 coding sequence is TGTGCCAGCACACTGCGGGGGGGGACCACAGATACGCAGTATTTT. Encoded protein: CASTLRGGTTDTQYF.

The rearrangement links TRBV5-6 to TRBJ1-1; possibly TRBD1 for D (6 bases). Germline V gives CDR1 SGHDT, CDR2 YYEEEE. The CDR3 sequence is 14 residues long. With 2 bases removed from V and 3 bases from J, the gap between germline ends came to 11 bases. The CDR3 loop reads CASSFYQGYTEAFF. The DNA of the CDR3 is TGTGCCAGCAGCTTTTATCAGGGGTACACTGAAGCTTTCTTT.

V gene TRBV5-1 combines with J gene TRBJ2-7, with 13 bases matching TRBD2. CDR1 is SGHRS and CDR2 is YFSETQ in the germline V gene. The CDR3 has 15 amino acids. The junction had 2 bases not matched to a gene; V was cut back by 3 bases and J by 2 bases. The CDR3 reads CASSSGLAGAYEQYF. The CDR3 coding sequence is TGCGCCAGCAGCTCAGGACTAGCGGGAGCCTACGAGCAGTACTTC.

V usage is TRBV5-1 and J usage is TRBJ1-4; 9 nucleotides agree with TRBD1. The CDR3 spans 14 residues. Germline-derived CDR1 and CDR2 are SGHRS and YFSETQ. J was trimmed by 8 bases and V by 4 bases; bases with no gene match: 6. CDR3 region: CASSTGQGREKLFF. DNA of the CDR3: TGCGCCAGCAGCACGGGACAGGGTAGGGAAAAACTGTTTTTT.

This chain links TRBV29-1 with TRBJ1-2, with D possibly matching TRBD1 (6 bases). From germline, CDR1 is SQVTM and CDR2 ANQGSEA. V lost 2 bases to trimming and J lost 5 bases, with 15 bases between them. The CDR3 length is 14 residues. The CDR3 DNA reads TGCAGCGTTGAACAGGGGAATGTTAGGTATGGCTACACCTTC. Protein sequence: CSVEQGNVRYGYTF.

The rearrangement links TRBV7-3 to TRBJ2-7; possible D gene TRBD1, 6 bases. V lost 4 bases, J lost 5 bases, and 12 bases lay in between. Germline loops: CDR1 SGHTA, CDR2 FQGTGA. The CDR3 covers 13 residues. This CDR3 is CASSSRPGDEQYF. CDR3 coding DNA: TGTGCCAGCAGCTCACGGCCAGGGGACGAGCAGTACTTC.

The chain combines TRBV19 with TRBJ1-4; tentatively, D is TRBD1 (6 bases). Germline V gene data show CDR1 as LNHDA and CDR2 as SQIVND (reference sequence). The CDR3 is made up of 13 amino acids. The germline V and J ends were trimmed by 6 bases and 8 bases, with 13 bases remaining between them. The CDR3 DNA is TGTGCCAGTAGCGGGGACATGCGGGAAAAACTGTTTTTT. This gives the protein CASSGDMREKLFF.